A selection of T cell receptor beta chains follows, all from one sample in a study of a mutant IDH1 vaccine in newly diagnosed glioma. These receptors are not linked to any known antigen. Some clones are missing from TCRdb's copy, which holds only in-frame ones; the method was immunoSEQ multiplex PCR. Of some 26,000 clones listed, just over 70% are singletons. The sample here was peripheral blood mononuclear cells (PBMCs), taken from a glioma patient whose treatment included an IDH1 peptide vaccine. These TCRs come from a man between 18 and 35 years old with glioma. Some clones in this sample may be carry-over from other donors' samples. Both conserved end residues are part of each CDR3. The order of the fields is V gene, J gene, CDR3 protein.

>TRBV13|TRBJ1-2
CASSFYQGFGYTF
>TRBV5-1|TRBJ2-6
CASSLQGFGANVLTF
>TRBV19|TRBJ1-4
CASSGGRGEKLFF
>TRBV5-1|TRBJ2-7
CASSLGGVYEQYF
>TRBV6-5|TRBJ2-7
CASRSGRFTYEQYF
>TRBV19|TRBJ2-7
CASSIVLAGPVSYEQYF
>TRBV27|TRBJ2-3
CASSLSVLRTDTQYF
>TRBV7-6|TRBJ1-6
CASARSSYNSPLHF
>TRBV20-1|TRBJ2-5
CSGDVQETQYF
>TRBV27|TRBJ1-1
CASSLGGAQTEAFF
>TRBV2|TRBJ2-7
CARGGAYEQYF
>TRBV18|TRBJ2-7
CASSPLDSANEQYF
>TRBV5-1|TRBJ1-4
CASSYPTGVVGEKLFF
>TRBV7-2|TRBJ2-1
CASSLVPGGPYNEQFF
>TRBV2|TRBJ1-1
CASSTLFGGETEAFF
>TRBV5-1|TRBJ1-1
CASSLAGRNTEAFF
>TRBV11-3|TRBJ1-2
CASSLVRVNYGYTF
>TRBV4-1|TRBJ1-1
CASSQGPGQGWTEAFF
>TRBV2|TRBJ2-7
CASSGTSGAPVANEQYF
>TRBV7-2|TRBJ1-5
CASSLVGGTGTISPQHF
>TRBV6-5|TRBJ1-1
CASSYSFAGTGKAFF
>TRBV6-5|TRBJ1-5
CASSYARGSGQPQHF
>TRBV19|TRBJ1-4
CASSLLQGGEKLFF
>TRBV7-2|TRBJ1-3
CASSLSRAAGNTIYF
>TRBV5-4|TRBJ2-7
CASSLGLAGGSSYEQYF
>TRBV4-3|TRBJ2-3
CASSLRDRETDTQYF
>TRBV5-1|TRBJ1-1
CASSWGGDTEAFF
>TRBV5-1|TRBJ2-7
CASSLGGTTPYEQYF
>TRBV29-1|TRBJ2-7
CSVEGDRKYAEQYF
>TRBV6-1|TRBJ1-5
CASSDNIYQPQHF
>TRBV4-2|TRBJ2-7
CASSQIGASGSYEQYF
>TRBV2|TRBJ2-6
CASSWDRDGKNSGANVLTF
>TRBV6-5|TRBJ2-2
CASSSGVGRTGELFF
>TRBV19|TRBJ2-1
CATSGGGVWNEQFF
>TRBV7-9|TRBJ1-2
CASSLVMGQNYGYTF
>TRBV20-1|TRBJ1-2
CSAQRTLGYTF
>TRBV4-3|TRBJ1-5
CASSQDSGSNQPQHF
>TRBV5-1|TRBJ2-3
CASSREAGGPADTQYF
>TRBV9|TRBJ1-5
CASSPRADYQPQHF